This T cell receptor beta chain was documented in a study of T cell repertoires in cytomegalovirus infection. Study-level information: Public TCR beta signatures were indicative of both CMV infection and a matching HLA type. General study points: Frequencies of public TCR beta families were cumulated, and this identified carriers of CMV plus the relevant HLA.

Each CDR3 protein is one row after TCRdb ran MiXCR on the reads. The sample records 150,000 to 200,000 distinct CDR3 sequences, roughly a fifth being singletons. The CDR3 has 15 residues. The germline CDR1 and CDR2 sequences are SSHAT and FNYEAQ (reference sequence). At least ten counts were recorded for this clonotype. Its antigen is unidentified. An end of the junction differs from the germline gene, which may be a read error. The sequenced sample was CD8+ T cells from cultured PBMCs, obtained from culture after CMV antigen stimulation. The clonotype comes from a human donor in good health (CMV status not recorded). Some clones in this sample may be carry-over from other donors' samples. V and J are TRBV7-7 and TRBJ2-5; 13 bases fit TRBD2. CDR3 sequence reads: CASSPGLAGAETQYF. The DNA for the CDR3 is TGTGCTAGCAGTCCTGGACTAGCGGGAGCAGAGACCCAGTACTTC.